This entry lists 5 T cell receptor beta chains sequenced from one sample in a study of blood T cell repertoires in COVID-19. Using immunoSEQ multiplex PCR, the repertoire was profiled, and TCRdb retains in-frame clones only, with some absent. The table has approximately 150,000 clones, around 80% seen once; the top ten hold approximately 19%. Sequencing input: peripheral blood. These receptors originate from a woman aged 70 to 79 who had recovered from COVID-19.

The V gene is TRBV19, the J gene TRBJ2-2, with D perhaps TRBD2 (6 bases). The CDR3 consists of 14 residues. The germline V gene encodes CDR1 LNHDA and CDR2 SQIVND (reference sequence). V gave up 1 base and J gave up 5 bases, with 8 bases separating them. The CDR3 loop reads CASSIAGGTGELFF. The CDR3 coding sequence is TGTGCCAGTAGTATAGCTGGGGGGACCGGGGAGCTGTTTTTT.

The genes are TRBV7-9 and TRBJ2-7, with 8 bases matching TRBD2. Per the germline V gene, CDR1 is SEHNR and CDR2 is FQNEAQ (reference sequence). This CDR3 spans 14 amino acids. V shed 3 bases and J 6 bases; nucleotides not matched to a gene: 7. The CDR3 spells CASSFAGGLSEQYF. In DNA form, the CDR3 reads TGTGCCAGCAGCTTCGCGGGGGGCCTATCCGAGCAGTACTTC. Full variable domain (missing parts from reference TRBV7-9 and TRBJ2-7): DTGVSQNPRHKITKRGQNVTFRCDPISEHNRLYWYRQTLGQGPEFLTYFQNEAQLEKSRLLSDRFSAERPKGSFSTLEIQRTEQGDSAMYLCASSFAGGLSEQYFGPGTRLTVT.

Only a few counts were recorded for this clone. The chain uses TRBV18 and TRBJ1-1, with D maybe TRBD1 (5 bases). Trimming removed 3 bases at V and 11 bases at J, with 16 bases between. The CDR3 sequence is 13 residues long. Per germline, CDR1 KGHSH and CDR2 LQKENI. The CDR3 sequence is CASSPETAGGAFF. DNA of the CDR3: TGTGCCAGCTCACCGGAGACGGCCGGGGGGGCTTTCTTT.

V and J are TRBV5-1 and TRBJ2-1, with 10 bases lining up with TRBD2. V gave up 2 bases and J gave up 4 bases; unmatched junction bases: 3. This CDR3 comprises 15 residues. Per germline, CDR1 SGHRS and CDR2 YFSETQ. The CDR3 bases are TGCGCCAGCAGCTTTGGGACTAGCGAATACAATGAGCAGTTCTTC. Protein: CASSFGTSEYNEQFF.

V gene TRBV29-1 combines with J gene TRBJ2-5; 7 nucleotides match TRBD2. This CDR3 has 14 residues. Germline values: CDR1 SQVTM, CDR2 ANQGSEA. J lost 4 bases, V lost 7 bases, and 12 bases had no gene match. The CDR3 nucleotides read TGCAGCGCCGAACGGGCCCCTAGCGGAGAGACCCAGTACTTC. It encodes CSAERAPSGETQYF.